This T cell receptor beta chain derives from a study of spatial heterogeneity in lung cancer. Study-wide findings and caveats: Tracking of tumor mutation counts was seen in expanded intratumoral alpha and beta TCR counts.

Every TCR cDNA molecule bore its own unique molecular identifier. Via MiXCR, TCRdb re-called the 5' RACE reads, giving one row per CDR3 protein. The data contain 2,700 or so distinct CDR3 sequences, 6.4% of them singletons. Time point defined: sample taken at primary tumor resection. Germline lookup yields CDR1 SQVTM and CDR2 ANQGSEA. This CDR3 comprises 12 residues. Trimming shortened V by 7 bases and J by 0 bases, and 9 bases separated the two germline ends. In this sample, this clonotype is medium-sized. Its antigen is not identified. This beta chain turned up in a library designed for alpha chains; as an off-target read, its abundance says little.

The sequencing here drew on lung tumor tissue, taken at surgery. The origin of this receptor is a male donor with early-stage non-small cell lung cancer. The chain links TRBV29-1 to TRBJ1-1; weak D call: TRBD1 (5 bases). The CDR3 loop is CSGRVLNTEAFF. CDR3 bases: TGCAGCGGCAGGGTACTGAACACTGAAGCTTTCTTT.